This T cell receptor (beta chain) was sequenced in a study of shared clonotypes between healthy human individuals. Trimming left V 0 bases short and J 1 base short, with 13 bases between. The CDR3 length is 16 residues. From germline, CDR1 is MNHEY and CDR2 SVGAGI. The repertoire was sequenced with immunoSEQ multiplex PCR; TCRdb's copy has only in-frame clones and lacks some. Seen here are 1,400,000 or so clones, around 98.5% observed once, and the top ten hold about 0.34%. This TCR derives from a man aged 25 to 45 in good health. V is TRBV6-5 and J is TRBJ2-7, with TRBD2 as a possible D gene (5 bases). The sample consisted of naive CD4+ T cells sorted from blood. Subset denoted: CD45RA+ positively selected. CDR3 loop: CASSYSREPGSYEQYF. CDR3 nucleotides: TGTGCCAGCAGTTACTCGAGGGAACCGGGGTCCTACGAGCAGTACTTC.